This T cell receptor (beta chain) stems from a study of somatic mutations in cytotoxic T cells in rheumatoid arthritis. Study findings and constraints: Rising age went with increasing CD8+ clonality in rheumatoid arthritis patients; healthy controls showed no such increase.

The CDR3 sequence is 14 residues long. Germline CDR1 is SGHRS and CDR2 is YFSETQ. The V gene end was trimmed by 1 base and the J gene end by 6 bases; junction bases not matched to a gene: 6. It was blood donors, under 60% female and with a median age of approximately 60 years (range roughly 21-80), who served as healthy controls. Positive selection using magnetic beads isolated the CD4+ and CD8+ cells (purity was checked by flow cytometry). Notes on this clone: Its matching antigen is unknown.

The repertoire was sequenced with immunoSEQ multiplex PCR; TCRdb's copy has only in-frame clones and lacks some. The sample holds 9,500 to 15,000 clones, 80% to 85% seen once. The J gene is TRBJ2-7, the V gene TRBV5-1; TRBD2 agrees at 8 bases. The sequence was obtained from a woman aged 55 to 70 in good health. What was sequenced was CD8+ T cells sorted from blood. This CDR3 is CASSLYSGGLEQYF. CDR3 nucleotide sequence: TGCGCCAGCAGCTTGTACTCGGGGGGGCTCGAGCAGTACTTC.